These T cell receptor beta chains were read from a single sample in a study of control samples from healthy donors and cancer patients. The assay was immunoSEQ multiplex PCR, and TCRdb's table has in-frame clones only and misses some. The sample has 120,000 to 150,000 clones, around 86% seen once. Sequencing was carried out using blood. The receptors were gathered from a man aged 30 to 39 in good health. The CDR3 runs from the conserved cysteine through the conserved F or W. The order of the fields is D gene, V gene, J gene, clone size, CDR3 DNA, CDR3 protein. D genes are given only for firm matches. Expanded clones are given a class, and other clones once, few, many or no size at all.

D gene: TRBD2
V gene: TRBV18
J gene: TRBJ2-1
clone size: .
CDR3 DNA: TGTGCCAGCTCACCACCAGAACTAGCGGGAGGAGAGCAGTTCTTC
CDR3 protein: CASSPPELAGGEQFF

D gene: .
V gene: TRBV5-4
J gene: TRBJ2-7
clone size: .
CDR3 DNA: TGTGCCAGCAGCTTGGGCCGTGGGGGGACGGATTATTCCTACGAGCAGTACTTC
CDR3 protein: CASSLGRGGTDYSYEQYF

D gene: .
V gene: TRBV6-5
J gene: TRBJ1-1
clone size: .
CDR3 DNA: TGTGCCAGCAGAGTCTCAGGGATGGCTTTCTTT
CDR3 protein: CASRVSGMAFF

D gene: .
V gene: TRBV4-1
J gene: TRBJ2-1
clone size: .
CDR3 DNA: TGCGCCAGCAGCCAAGGCAGCGATGGGAGATCGTCCTACAATGAGCAGTTCTTC
CDR3 protein: CASSQGSDGRSSYNEQFF

D gene: TRBD2
V gene: TRBV12-5
J gene: TRBJ2-7
clone size: few
CDR3 DNA: TGTGCTAGTGGTTTGATCGGGACTAGCGGACACTACGAGCAGTACTTC
CDR3 protein: CASGLIGTSGHYEQYF

D gene: .
V gene: TRBV5-4
J gene: TRBJ2-7
clone size: .
CDR3 DNA: TGTGCCAGCAGTCCGGGTAGGGGGGCGTCCTACGAGCAGTACTTC
CDR3 protein: CASSPGRGASYEQYF

D gene: .
V gene: TRBV29-1
J gene: TRBJ2-1
clone size: .
CDR3 DNA: TGCAGCTCATTCCGGAGGGACTCCTACAATGAGCAGTTCTTC
CDR3 protein: CSSFRRDSYNEQFF

D gene: .
V gene: TRBV5-6
J gene: TRBJ1-1
clone size: .
CDR3 DNA: TGTGCCAGCAGCGCCACAGGAGTGAACACTGAAGCTTTCTTT
CDR3 protein: CASSATGVNTEAFF

D gene: .
V gene: TRBV24-1
J gene: TRBJ2-5
clone size: once
CDR3 DNA: TGTGCCACCAGTGAAGGTAGCCTTGAGACCCAGTACTTC
CDR3 protein: CATSEGSLETQYF

D gene: TRBD2
V gene: TRBV11-3
J gene: TRBJ2-1
clone size: .
CDR3 DNA: TGTGCCAGCAGCCCCCAGACTAGCGGGCGTTCCTACAATGAGCAGTTCTTC
CDR3 protein: CASSPQTSGRSYNEQFF

D gene: TRBD1
V gene: TRBV7-9
J gene: TRBJ1-4
clone size: .
CDR3 DNA: TGTGCCAGCACCAACAGGGGAGGTCTTGAAAAACTGTTTTTT
CDR3 protein: CASTNRGGLEKLFF

D gene: TRBD1
V gene: TRBV12-3/TRBV12-4
J gene: TRBJ1-2
clone size: .
CDR3 DNA: TGTGCCAGCAGGATCCAGGGGGATGGCTACACCTTC
CDR3 protein: CASRIQGDGYTF

D gene: .
V gene: TRBV4-3
J gene: TRBJ1-2
clone size: .
CDR3 DNA: TGCGCCAGCAGCCAAGATCCCCGCGATGACAAGAATGTCTATGGCTACACCTTC
CDR3 protein: CASSQDPRDDKNVYGYTF

D gene: .
V gene: TRBV30
J gene: TRBJ2-4
clone size: .
CDR3 DNA: TGTGCCTGGATGGTGGGGGGCAAAAACATTCAGTACTTC
CDR3 protein: CAWMVGGKNIQYF

D gene: TRBD2
V gene: TRBV25-1
J gene: TRBJ2-5
clone size: .
CDR3 DNA: TGTGCCAGCACCGGGGGGGGGCGCGGTGAGACCCAGTACTTC
CDR3 protein: CASTGGGRGETQYF

D gene: .
V gene: TRBV23-1
J gene: TRBJ1-4
clone size: .
CDR3 DNA: TGCGCCAGCAGTCCCGGGACACCGAATGAAAAACTGTTTTTT
CDR3 protein: CASSPGTPNEKLFF

D gene: TRBD1
V gene: TRBV27
J gene: TRBJ2-7
clone size: .
CDR3 DNA: TGTGCCAGCCAACGGGACAGGGGATACGAGCAGTACTTC
CDR3 protein: CASQRDRGYEQYF

D gene: .
V gene: TRBV6-5
J gene: TRBJ2-7
clone size: .
CDR3 DNA: TGTGCCAGCAGTTCCTGGGACTCCAACTACGAGCAGTACTTC
CDR3 protein: CASSSWDSNYEQYF

D gene: .
V gene: TRBV29-1
J gene: TRBJ1-2
clone size: .
CDR3 DNA: TGCAGCGTCCGACAAACCTCCTATGGCTACACCTTC
CDR3 protein: CSVRQTSYGYTF

D gene: .
V gene: TRBV6-2/TRBV6-3
J gene: TRBJ1-3
clone size: .
CDR3 DNA: TGTGCCAGCAGTCGCACGGAGGGGCGAGGAGGAAACACCATATATTTT
CDR3 protein: CASSRTEGRGGNTIYF

D gene: TRBD1
V gene: TRBV5-5
J gene: TRBJ1-2
clone size: .
CDR3 DNA: TGTGCCAGCCGCGAGGCCCCGGGACAGCAGAAAATCTATGGCTACACCTTC
CDR3 protein: CASREAPGQQKIYGYTF

D gene: .
V gene: TRBV5-4
J gene: TRBJ1-1
clone size: .
CDR3 DNA: TGTGCCAGCAGCTGGCAGTTGAACACTGAAGCTTTCTTT
CDR3 protein: CASSWQLNTEAFF

D gene: .
V gene: TRBV5-1
J gene: TRBJ2-1
clone size: .
CDR3 DNA: TGCGCCAGCAGCTTGGGGGGGTCCCTCTGGAATGAGCAGTTCTTC
CDR3 protein: CASSLGGSLWNEQFF

D gene: .
V gene: TRBV18
J gene: TRBJ2-4
clone size: .
CDR3 DNA: TGTGCCAGCTCCTTACAGGGGAGGTTGAACATTCAGTACTTC
CDR3 protein: CASSLQGRLNIQYF

D gene: TRBD1
V gene: TRBV24-1
J gene: TRBJ1-5
clone size: .
CDR3 DNA: TGTGCCACCAGTGAAGGGACAGGGGGATTGCAGCCCCAGCATTTT
CDR3 protein: CATSEGTGGLQPQHF

D gene: .
V gene: TRBV5-1
J gene: TRBJ2-5
clone size: .
CDR3 DNA: TGCGCCAGCAGCTTGAATCGGGTCCAAGAGACCCAGTACTTC
CDR3 protein: CASSLNRVQETQYF

D gene: .
V gene: TRBV7-2
J gene: TRBJ2-3
clone size: .
CDR3 DNA: TGTGCCAGCAGCTTAGCGGGGGTCACAGATACGCAGTATTTT
CDR3 protein: CASSLAGVTDTQYF

D gene: .
V gene: TRBV5-4
J gene: TRBJ1-4
clone size: .
CDR3 DNA: TGTGCCAGCAGCTCTAAGACGGAAACTAATGAAAAACTGTTTTTT
CDR3 protein: CASSSKTETNEKLFF

D gene: TRBD1
V gene: TRBV11-2
J gene: TRBJ2-3
clone size: .
CDR3 DNA: TGTGCCAGCAGCGACAGGGCCTCTAGCACAGATACGCAGTATTTT
CDR3 protein: CASSDRASSTDTQYF

D gene: .
V gene: TRBV25-1
J gene: TRBJ1-6
clone size: .
CDR3 DNA: TGTGCCAGCAGTGAACAGGGACGGAGTTCACCCCTCCACTTT
CDR3 protein: CASSEQGRSSPLHF

D gene: .
V gene: TRBV9
J gene: TRBJ2-3
clone size: .
CDR3 DNA: TGTGCCAGCAGCATAGCACCTCCCGGGGCTGGCAAAGGCACAGATACGCAGTATTTT
CDR3 protein: CASSIAPPGAGKGTDTQYF

D gene: .
V gene: TRBV3-1/TRBV3-2
J gene: TRBJ1-6
clone size: .
CDR3 DNA: TGTGCCAGCAGCCAAGAGAGTGGGCAGGGATCTTCACCCCTCCACTTT
CDR3 protein: CASSQESGQGSSPLHF

D gene: .
V gene: TRBV6-5
J gene: TRBJ1-4
clone size: .
CDR3 DNA: TGTGCCAGCAGTTCGACCCGGGGTGAAAAACTGTTTTTT
CDR3 protein: CASSSTRGEKLFF

D gene: .
V gene: TRBV4-3
J gene: TRBJ2-7
clone size: .
CDR3 DNA: TGCGCCAGCAGCCAAGACGCTCTCGCGGGATGGGAGCAGTACTTC
CDR3 protein: CASSQDALAGWEQYF

D gene: .
V gene: TRBV5-4
J gene: TRBJ1-2
clone size: .
CDR3 DNA: TGTGCCAGCAGCTTGGAGTTAGGGCAACACTATGGCTACACCTTC
CDR3 protein: CASSLELGQHYGYTF

D gene: TRBD1
V gene: TRBV6-2/TRBV6-3
J gene: TRBJ2-7
clone size: .
CDR3 DNA: TGTGCCAGCAGTTACTACAGGGGGCTAGACGACGAGCAGTACTTC
CDR3 protein: CASSYYRGLDDEQYF

D gene: TRBD2
V gene: TRBV24-1
J gene: TRBJ2-3
clone size: .
CDR3 DNA: TGTGCCACCAGTGATGCGACTAGCGGGAGGGCCGCAGATACGCAGTATTTT
CDR3 protein: CATSDATSGRAADTQYF

D gene: .
V gene: TRBV10-3
J gene: TRBJ1-4
clone size: few
CDR3 DNA: TGTGCCATCAGTGACCGGGACCAGGGGGAAAAACTGTTTTTT
CDR3 protein: CAISDRDQGEKLFF

D gene: TRBD2
V gene: TRBV4-1
J gene: TRBJ2-2
clone size: .
CDR3 DNA: TGCGCCAGCAGCCTTAAAGGCCTAGCGGGAGGCGGGGAGCTGTTTTTT
CDR3 protein: CASSLKGLAGGGELFF

D gene: .
V gene: TRBV29-1
J gene: TRBJ2-3
clone size: .
CDR3 DNA: TGCAGCGCCGGAAGGGGGACGGGGGTCGATACGCAGTATTTT
CDR3 protein: CSAGRGTGVDTQYF

D gene: .
V gene: TRBV7-2
J gene: TRBJ1-1
clone size: .
CDR3 DNA: TGTGCCAGCAGCTTAAGTGGCAACGCTGAAGCTTTCTTT
CDR3 protein: CASSLSGNAEAFF

D gene: TRBD1
V gene: TRBV7-3
J gene: TRBJ2-5
clone size: .
CDR3 DNA: TGTGCCAGCAGCTTACAGGGGGCTTTGGGCGAGACCCAGTACTTC
CDR3 protein: CASSLQGALGETQYF